This T cell receptor beta chain originates from a study of cytomegalovirus exposure and HLA in healthy donors. Findings and limits, study-wide: Reportedly, diagnosis of cytomegalovirus status by the classifier showed high specificity and sensitivity. In a later analysis, a missense DCLRE1C variant was linked to TCR beta V- and J-gene trimming. Some TCR beta chains (more than 150 of them) were listed as cytomegalovirus-associated. Only CMV serostatus was available as immune exposure information.

Trimming stripped 4 bases from V and 1 base from J, with 11 bases between. The CDR3 has 14 residues. Germline lookup yields CDR1 SGHRS and CDR2 YFSETQ. Comment on this clone: Its antigen remains unknown.

PCR was performed using 60 Vbeta and 13 Jbeta primers. Using immunoSEQ multiplex PCR, the repertoire was profiled, and TCRdb retains in-frame clones only, with some absent. The data show about 190,000 clones, around 78% seen once. Material: PBMCs. The J gene is TRBJ1-1, the V gene TRBV5-1; D possibly corresponds to TRBD1 (6 bases). The sequence came from a woman in her twenties or thirties in good health and CMV-seropositive. The CDR3 spells CASSRGGQNTEAFF. CDR3 sequence (DNA): TGCGCCAGCAGCCGTGGGGGCCAGAACACTGAAGCTTTCTTT.